The 7 T cell receptor beta chains given below trace back to one sample, sequenced in a study of CD8 T cells in ankylosing spondylitis. In TCRdb, the 5' RACE reads were re-called with MiXCR into one record per CDR3 protein. The table lists 250,000 to 300,000 distinct CDR3 sequences, roughly 20% of them singletons, with 7.8% in the top ten. The sample comprised blood, either unsorted or a sorted T cell fraction (not recorded which). The receptors shown here come from a male donor with ankylosing spondylitis or in good health (not recorded which).

This clonotype was recorded at least ten times. The V and J genes are TRBV10-3 and TRBJ2-1, with D perhaps matching TRBD1 or TRBD2 (5 bases each). The CDR3 runs 14 residues. The germline gives CDR1 ENHRY, CDR2 SYGVKD. V lost 3 bases to trimming and J lost 13 bases, with 19 bases between them. The CDR3 DNA is TGTGCCATCAGTGATGGAGATTTCGGGACGGGTCAGTTCTTC. This translates into CAISDGDFGTGQFF.

There are a few counts of this clonotype. This chain uses TRBV28 with TRBJ2-7; the D is unclear. The CDR3 has 13 residues. From germline, CDR1 is MDHEN and CDR2 SYDVKM. V lost 6 bases to trimming and J lost 2 bases, with 11 bases between them. Here the CDR3 DNA reads TGTGCCAGCAGAAGTAGCAAGCCCTACGAGCAGTACGTC. Protein sequence: CASRSSKPYEQYV.

This clonotype was counted a few times. The J gene is TRBJ2-3, the V gene TRBV20-1; 9 positions match TRBD2. The CDR3 runs 16 residues. V shed 3 bases and J 5 bases; nucleotides not matched to a gene: 12. Germline V gene data show CDR1 as DFQATT and CDR2 as SNEGSKA (reference sequence). The chain's CDR3 is CSASPPSGKGRDTQYF. The CDR3, as DNA: TGCAGTGCTAGCCCACCTAGCGGGAAGGGGAGAGATACGCAGTATTTT.

CDR3 in amino acids: CASSLARAVDTQYF. Written as DNA, the CDR3 is TGTGCCAGCAGCTTAGCGAGGGCCGTAGATACGCAGTATTTT. The chain uses TRBV11-2 and TRBJ2-3; perhaps TRBD2 as D (5 bases). This CDR3 spans 14 amino acids. V lost 1 base, J lost 5 bases, and 10 bases lay in between. In germline, CDR1 is SGHAT, CDR2 FQNNGV.

This clonotype was counted many times. The chain is built from TRBV28 and TRBJ1-2; 8 nucleotides line up with TRBD1. Per germline, CDR1 MDHEN and CDR2 SYDVKM. The CDR3 is 15 residues long. V lost 2 bases, J lost 4 bases, and 6 bases stayed unmatched. CDR3 sequence reads: CASSLPTGVTYGYTF. For the CDR3, the DNA is TGTGCCAGCAGTTTACCGACAGGGGTTACCTATGGCTACACCTTC.

This clonotype was counted a few times. The chain recombines TRBV15 with TRBJ1-2; 9 bases fit TRBD1. The CDR3 extends over 15 amino acids. Germline CDR1 LNHNV, CDR2 YYDKDF (reference sequence). Trimming at V came to 1 base and at J to 5 bases, leaving 5 bases not matched to a gene. This chain's CDR3 is CATSRARGQGYGYTF. In nucleotides, the CDR3 is TGTGCCACCAGCAGAGCGAGGGGACAGGGATATGGCTACACCTTC.

This clonotype came up many times. The germline gene is not matched at one end of the junction; a read error may be the cause. The chain joins TRBV5-1 to TRBJ1-5; TRBD1 aligns across 9 bases. The CDR3 length is 14 residues. Germline CDR1 is SGHRS and CDR2 is YFSETQ. CDR3 bases: TGTGCCAGCAGCCCGGGACAGGGTAATCAGCCCCAGCATTTT. This sequence encodes CASSPGQGNQPQHF.